The TCR beta chain under discussion was sequenced for a study of blood T cell repertoires in COVID-19. The protocol was immunoSEQ multiplex PCR, while the TCRdb copy is restricted to in-frame clones and leaves out a portion. Of more than 90,000 clones listed, roughly 90% are singletons. Trimming removed 4 bases from V and 4 bases from J, with 17 bases in between. The CDR3 extends over 16 amino acids. The source material was peripheral blood. The TCR originated in a man between 65 and 85 years old who had recovered from COVID-19. The V call is TRBV23-1, the J call TRBJ1-3; D is ambiguous. TRBV23-1 qualifies as an ORF whose function is uncertain. CDR3 bases: TGCGCCAGCAGTCGCCCCGGCCGGGATAAAGGAAACACCATATATTTT. It specifies CASSRPGRDKGNTIYF.